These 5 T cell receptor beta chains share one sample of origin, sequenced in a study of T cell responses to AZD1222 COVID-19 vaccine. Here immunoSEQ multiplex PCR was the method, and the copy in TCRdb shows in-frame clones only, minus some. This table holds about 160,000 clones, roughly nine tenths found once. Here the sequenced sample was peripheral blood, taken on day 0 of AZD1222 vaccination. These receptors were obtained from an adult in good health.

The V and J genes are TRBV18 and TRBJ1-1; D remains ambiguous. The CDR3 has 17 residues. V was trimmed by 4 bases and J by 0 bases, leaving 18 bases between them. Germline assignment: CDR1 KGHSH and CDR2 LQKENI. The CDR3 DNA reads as TGTGCCAGCTCACGAGCAATCACAGCCTCTATGAACACTGAAGCTTTCTTT. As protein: CASSRAITASMNTEAFF.

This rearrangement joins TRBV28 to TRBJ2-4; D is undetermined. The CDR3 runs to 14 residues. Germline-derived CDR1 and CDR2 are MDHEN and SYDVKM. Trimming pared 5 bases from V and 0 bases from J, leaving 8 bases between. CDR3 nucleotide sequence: TGTGCCAGCAGTCGGGCGTTAGCCAAAAACATTCAGTACTTC. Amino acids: CASSRALAKNIQYF.

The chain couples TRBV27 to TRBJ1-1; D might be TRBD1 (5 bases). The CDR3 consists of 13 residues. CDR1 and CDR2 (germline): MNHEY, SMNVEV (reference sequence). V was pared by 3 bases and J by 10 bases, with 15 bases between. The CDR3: CASSFRQGGRAFF. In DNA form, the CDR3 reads TGTGCCAGCAGTTTTCGGCAGGGAGGACGAGCTTTCTTT.

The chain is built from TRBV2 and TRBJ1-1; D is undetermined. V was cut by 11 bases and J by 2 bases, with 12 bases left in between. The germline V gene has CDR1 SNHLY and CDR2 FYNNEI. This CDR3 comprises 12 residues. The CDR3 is CASWEVNTEAFF. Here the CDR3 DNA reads TGTGCCTCCTGGGAGGTTAACACTGAAGCTTTCTTT.

The CDR3 bases are TGCGCCAGCAGCACGGACAGAGTGTATTCACCCCTCCACTTT. Its translation: CASSTDRVYSPLHF. The gene calls are TRBV5-1 and TRBJ1-6; a possible D gene is TRBD1 (6 bases). With 4 bases removed from V and 8 bases from J, the gap between germline ends came to 13 bases. The germline V gene encodes CDR1 SGHRS and CDR2 YFSETQ. The CDR3 contains 14 residues.